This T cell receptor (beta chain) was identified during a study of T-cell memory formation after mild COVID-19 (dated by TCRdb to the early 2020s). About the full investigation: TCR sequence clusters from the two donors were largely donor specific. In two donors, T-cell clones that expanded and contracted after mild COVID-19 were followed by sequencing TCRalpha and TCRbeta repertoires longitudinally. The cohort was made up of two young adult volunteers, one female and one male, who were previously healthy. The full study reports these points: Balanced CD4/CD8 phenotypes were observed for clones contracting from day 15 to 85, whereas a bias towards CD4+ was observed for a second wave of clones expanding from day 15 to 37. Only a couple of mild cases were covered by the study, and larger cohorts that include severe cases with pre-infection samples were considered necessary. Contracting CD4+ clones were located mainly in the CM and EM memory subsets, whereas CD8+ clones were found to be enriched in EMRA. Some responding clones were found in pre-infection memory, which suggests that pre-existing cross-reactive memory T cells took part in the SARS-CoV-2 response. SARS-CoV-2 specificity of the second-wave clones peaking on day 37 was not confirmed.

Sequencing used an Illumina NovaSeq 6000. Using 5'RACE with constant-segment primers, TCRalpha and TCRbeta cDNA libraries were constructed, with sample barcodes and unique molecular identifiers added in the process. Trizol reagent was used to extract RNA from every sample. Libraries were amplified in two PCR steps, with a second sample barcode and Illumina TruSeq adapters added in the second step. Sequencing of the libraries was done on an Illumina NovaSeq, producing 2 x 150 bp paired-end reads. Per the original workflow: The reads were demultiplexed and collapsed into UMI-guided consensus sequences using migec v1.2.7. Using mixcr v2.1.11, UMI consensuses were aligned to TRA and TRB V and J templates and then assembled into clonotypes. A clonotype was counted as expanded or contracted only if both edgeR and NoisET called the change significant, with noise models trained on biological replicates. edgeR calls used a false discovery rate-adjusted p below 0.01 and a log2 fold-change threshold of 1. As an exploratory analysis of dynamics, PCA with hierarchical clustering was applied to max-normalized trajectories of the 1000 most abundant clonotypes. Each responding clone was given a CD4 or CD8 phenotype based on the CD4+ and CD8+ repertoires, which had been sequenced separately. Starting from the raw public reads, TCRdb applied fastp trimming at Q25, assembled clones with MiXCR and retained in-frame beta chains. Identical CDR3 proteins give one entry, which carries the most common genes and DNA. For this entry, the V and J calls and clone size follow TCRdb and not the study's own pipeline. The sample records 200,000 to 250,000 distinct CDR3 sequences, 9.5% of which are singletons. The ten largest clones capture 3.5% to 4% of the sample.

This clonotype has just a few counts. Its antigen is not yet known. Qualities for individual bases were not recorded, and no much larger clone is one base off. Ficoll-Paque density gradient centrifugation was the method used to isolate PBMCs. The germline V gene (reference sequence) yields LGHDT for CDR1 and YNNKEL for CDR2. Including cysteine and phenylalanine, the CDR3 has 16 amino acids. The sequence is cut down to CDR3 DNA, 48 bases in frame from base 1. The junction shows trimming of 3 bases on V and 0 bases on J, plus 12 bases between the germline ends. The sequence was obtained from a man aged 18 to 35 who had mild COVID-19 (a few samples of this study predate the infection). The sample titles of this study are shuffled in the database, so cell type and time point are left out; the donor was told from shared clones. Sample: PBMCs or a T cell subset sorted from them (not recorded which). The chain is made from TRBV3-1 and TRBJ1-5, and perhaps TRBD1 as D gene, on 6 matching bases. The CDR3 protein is CASSHSGASSNQPQHF. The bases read TGTGCCAGCAGCCACTCAGGGGCTTCTAGCAATCAGCCCCAGCATTTT.